The rows below give T cell receptor beta chains drawn from one sample of a study of OX40 agonist ivuxolimab in advanced cancers. Sequencing was performed with immunoSEQ multiplex PCR; in TCRdb, only in-frame clones are kept and a portion is missing. This table holds more than 40,000 clones, roughly nine tenths found once. This material consisted of CD4+ or CD8+ T cells sorted from blood, taken in a trial of the OX40 agonist ivuxolimab. The receptors were gathered from an adult with an advanced solid tumor such as melanoma, head and neck, liver or kidney cancer. The CDR3 runs from the conserved cysteine through the conserved F or W.

cdr3_aa	v_call
CASSLRGEEVYNEQFF	TRBV5-4
CASSQALGAGNEQFF	TRBV4-1
CATEDSSGNTIYF	TRBV6-1
CASSYTGTGREETQYF	TRBV6-5
CATSRDSELEMGTDTQYF	TRBV15
CASSEFGEGKGAFF	TRBV2
CASSLSWNTGELFF	TRBV27
CASSLLDRDDGYTF	TRBV28
CASSFSSGTDNGYTF	TRBV27
CASSGSPEAFF	TRBV6-6
CASSQDRLDLTYNEQFF	TRBV14
CASSSTGEDVLWATQYF	TRBV5-4
CASSGSGGSSYNEQFF	TRBV9
CASSFETGWNEQFF	TRBV11-2
CASSLRTSGYEQFF	TRBV7-6
CAWSVLQGRGTEAFF	TRBV30
CASSQALQGDGEKLFF	TRBV4-1
CASSQALGGFEQYF	TRBV4-1
CASRGTFPYEQYF	TRBV28
CASSPVGDTQYF	TRBV4-1
CASSFLDMGTEAFF	TRBV7-9
CASSRRSGPYEQYF	TRBV11-3
CASSLEAAGVHNEQFF	TRBV7-9
CASSQYQGLVMEAFF	TRBV14
CASSVGIAATGELFF	TRBV9
CASIPGTGGAEAFF	TRBV19
CASSITAQYNEQFF	TRBV19
CASSVGGQETLDEQYF	TRBV9
CASSWTRINRAGGYTF	TRBV5-4
CASSPPEGRSEAFF	TRBV5-4
CASSAARDYRIQETQYF	TRBV28
CASSARRPADNHLNYGYTF	TRBV9
CASSPTGPPSYNEQFF	TRBV5-1
CAISLNHVSSYEQYF	TRBV10-3
CASSIAPITGELFF	TRBV19
CASSIYSSSNQPQHF	TRBV19
CASSYSGQGYEQYF	TRBV6-5
CASSQDPSSSYEQYF	TRBV4-2
CASSPGTSATNEQFF	TRBV9
CASSYSGGGIWDTQYF	TRBV6-5
CASGNLNTEAFF	TRBV27
CASSPLTGTGFNEQFF	TRBV7-3
CASSLVGLGRTEAFF	TRBV7-2
CASSYGEPQHF	TRBV6-6
CASSELGNTIYF	TRBV25-1
CSVDSGVSYEQYF	TRBV29-1
CASSVQPAGQETQYF	TRBV7-9
CASSLGQGNGYTF	TRBV27
CAWSMDSYNSPLHF	TRBV30
CASSLSGRTVSYEQYF	TRBV27
CSVHAGVAGGAYNEQFF	TRBV29-1
CASSSPQGLYNEQFF	TRBV6-5
CASSLWVAGELFF	TRBV27
CASSLVSPELSGNTIYF	TRBV13
CASSGGWRQETQYF	TRBV9